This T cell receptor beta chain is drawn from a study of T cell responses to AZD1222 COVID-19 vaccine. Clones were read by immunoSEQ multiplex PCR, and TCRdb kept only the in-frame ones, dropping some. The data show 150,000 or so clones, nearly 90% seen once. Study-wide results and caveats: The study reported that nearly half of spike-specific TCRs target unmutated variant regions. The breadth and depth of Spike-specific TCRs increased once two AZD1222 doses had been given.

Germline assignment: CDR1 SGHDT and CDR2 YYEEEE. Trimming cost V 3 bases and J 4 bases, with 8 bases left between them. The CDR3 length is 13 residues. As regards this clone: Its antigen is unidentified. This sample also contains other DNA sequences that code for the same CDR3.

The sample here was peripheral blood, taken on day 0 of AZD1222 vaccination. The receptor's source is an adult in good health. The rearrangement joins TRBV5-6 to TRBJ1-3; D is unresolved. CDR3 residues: CASSSRPGNTIYF. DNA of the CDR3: TGTGCCAGCAGCTCCAGGCCCGGAAACACCATATATTTT.